Shown below are 5 T cell receptor beta chains from a single sample sequenced in a study of T cells after yellow fever vaccination. Using its own MiXCR run on the 5' RACE reads, TCRdb lists one record per CDR3 protein. This sample has approximately 130,000 distinct CDR3 sequences, with nearly 15% found just once. This sample comprised CD8+ T cells sorted from PBMCs, obtained 5 days after the yellow fever booster vaccination. These receptors originate from a man aged 18 to 30 who received the YFV17D yellow fever vaccine.

In this sample, this clonotype turned up a few times. V is TRBV9 and J is TRBJ2-5; 9 bases map to TRBD2. Losses at the gene ends were 4 bases for V and 5 bases for J; bases not matched to a gene: 9. The CDR3 length is 15 residues. Looked up from germline, CDR1 is SGDLS and CDR2 is YYNGEE. The CDR3 loop reads CASSITGLARETQYF. The CDR3 nucleotides are TGTGCCAGCAGCATTACGGGACTAGCCAGGGAGACCCAGTACTTC.

This clonotype came up a few times. J is TRBJ1-1 and V is TRBV6-2 or TRBV6-3, with 8 bases that match TRBD1. The germline V gene encodes CDR1 MNHEY and CDR2 SVGEGT. V lost 6 bases to trimming and J lost 4 bases; unmatched junction nucleotides: 7. CDR3 length: 14 amino acids. CDR3 residues: CASSTDREGTEAFF. Written as DNA, the CDR3 is TGTGCCAGCAGCACGGACAGGGAGGGCACTGAAGCTTTCTTT.

This clonotype was counted a few times. The rearrangement joins TRBV12-3 or TRBV12-4 to TRBJ2-7, with 7 bases matching TRBD2. The CDR3 length is 14 residues. Trimming at V came to 3 bases and at J to 2 bases, leaving 4 bases not matched to a gene. The CDR3 DNA reads TGTGCCAGCAGTTTGATGGGGGGGGCCTACGAGCAGTACTTC. Protein: CASSLMGGAYEQYF.

J is TRBJ2-7 and V is TRBV7-8; 8 bases match TRBD1. Trimming took 5 bases from V and 3 from J; bases not matched to a gene: 9. Germline V gene sequence: CDR1 SGHVS, CDR2 FQNEAQ. The CDR3 loop spans 15 amino acids. This CDR3 is CASSLRGRVNYEQYF. The CDR3 nucleotides are TGTGCCAGCAGCCTCAGGGGGCGGGTGAACTACGAGCAGTACTTC. The variable domain in full, with the rest retrieved from reference TRBV7-8 and TRBJ2-7, is GAGVSQSPRYKVAKRGQDVALRCDPISGHVSLFWYQQALGQGPEFLTYFQNEAQLDKSGLPSDRFFAERPEGSVSTLKIQRTQQEDSAVYLCASSLRGRVNYEQYFGPGTRLTVT.

This clonotype has just a few counts. V usage is TRBV24-1 and J usage is TRBJ1-5; 8 nucleotides align to TRBD1. This CDR3 is built from 15 residues. V gave up 3 bases and J gave up 5 bases; unmatched junction bases: 5. The germline V gene has CDR1 KGHDR and CDR2 SFDVKD. The CDR3 coding sequence is TGTGCCACCAGTGATACAGGGGGAACGGATCAGCCCCAGCATTTT. The encoded protein is CATSDTGGTDQPQHF.